This paragraph reports one T cell receptor (beta chain). V gave up 3 bases and J gave up 3 bases; unmatched junction bases: 2. This CDR3 spans 14 amino acids. Germline values: CDR1 KGHSH, CDR2 LQKENI. This entry belongs to a study of blood T cell repertoires in COVID-19. The overall study: Italy, Spain and the United States were the sources of the convalescent and acute COVID-19 samples. PBMCs, B-cell-depleted T cells, or T cells were the source of the cDNA or gDNA that made up the material.

The authors' processing: Researchers report that nucleated cell counts were estimated from reference gene primer amplification. Clones were read by immunoSEQ multiplex PCR, and TCRdb kept only the in-frame ones, dropping some. Clone size and V and J calls were adopted from that table, with D and trimming inferred from the DNA. The sample lists some 220,000 clones; around 80% were seen once. The sequencing sample was made of peripheral blood. The clonotype comes from a man aged 50 to 59 with active or convalescent COVID-19. V gene TRBV18 combines with J gene TRBJ2-4, with TRBD1 matching over 7 bases. The CDR3 reads CASSPDRDKNIQYF. The CDR3 DNA sequence: TGTGCCAGCTCACCCGACAGGGACAAAAACATTCAGTACTTC.